The 9 T cell receptor beta chains below were found in one sample sequenced in a study of CD4+ T cells in melanoma. TCRdb keeps only in-frame clones here, not all; method: immunoSEQ multiplex PCR. The sample contains about 15,000 clones, more than 55% of which appear only once. Sequencing was carried out using cells from a culture (not recorded whether cultured in vitro). The source of these receptors is a human donor with melanoma.

This clone showed up just a few times. This chain connects TRBV7-9 to TRBJ2-3; no definite D call. The CDR3 covers 13 residues. V dropped 1 base and J dropped 0 bases, with 2 bases sitting between them. CDR1 and CDR2 (germline): SEHNR, FQNEAQ (reference sequence). The CDR3 reads CASSLVSTDTQYF. Here the CDR3 DNA reads TGTGCCAGCAGCTTAGTAAGCACAGATACGCAGTATTTT.

The chain has TRBV5-4 and TRBJ2-7; maybe TRBD2 (5 bases). Germline values: CDR1 SGHNT, CDR2 YYREEE (reference sequence). CDR3 length equals 12 residues. Between the trimmed V and J ends, which lost 2 bases and 10 bases, there was a span of 13 bases. CDR3 DNA sequence: TGTGCCAGCAGCTTACTCGCGGGTCATCAGTACTTC. Translation gives CASSLLAGHQYF. Full variable domain (missing parts from reference TRBV5-4 and TRBJ2-7): ETGVTQSPTHLIKTRGQQVTLRCSSQSGHNTVSWYQQALGQGPQFIFQYYREEENGRGNFPPRFSGLQFPNYSSELNVNALELDDSALYLCASSLLAGHQYFGPGTRLTVT.

The V gene is TRBV13, the J gene TRBJ1-2; D gene unclear. CDR1 and CDR2 from the germline V gene are PRHDT and FYEKMQ (reference sequence). The CDR3 is made up of 15 amino acids. The V and J ends lost 5 bases and 7 bases respectively, with 20 bases between them. CDR3 region: CASSPPRRSLGGYTF. The CDR3 coding sequence is TGTGCCAGCAGCCCTCCTAGACGGTCCCTAGGTGGCTACACCTTC.

This clone was picked up a small number of times. The genes are TRBV4-1 and TRBJ1-1; D gene unclear. V gave up 2 bases and J gave up 4 bases, with 11 bases separating them. The length of the CDR3 is 14 residues. Germline loops: CDR1 MGHRA, CDR2 YSYEKL. The CDR3 is CASSQPGSGTEAFF. The CDR3, as DNA: TGCGCCAGCAGCCAACCGGGGTCGGGCACTGAAGCTTTCTTT.

By frequency in the sample, this clone is medium-sized. The rearrangement joins TRBV10-2 to TRBJ1-5; D ambiguous. The CDR3 runs 14 residues. Trimming stripped 0 bases from V and 2 bases from J, with 5 bases between. CDR1 is WSHSY and CDR2 is SAAADI in the germline V gene. DNA for the CDR3: TGCGCCAGCAGTGAGTCTGACGGCAATCAGCCCCAGCATTTT. Its protein is CASSESDGNQPQHF.

The rearrangement uses TRBV14 and TRBJ2-1; D gene uncertain. Trimming pared 2 bases from V and 2 bases from J, leaving 31 bases between. The CDR3 length is 22 residues. Germline V gene lookup returns CDR1 SGHDN and CDR2 FVKESK. CDR3 region: CASSQFVSYNPKSKKAYNEQFF. The CDR3 nucleotides read TGTGCCAGCAGCCAATTTGTTTCCTACAACCCCAAATCAAAGAAGGCCTACAATGAGCAGTTCTTC.

This clone showed up just once. This chain joins TRBV4-2 and TRBJ2-7; TRBD1 is a possible D gene (7 bases). CDR1 LGHNA and CDR2 YNFKEQ come from the germline V gene. The CDR3 sequence is 16 residues long. Trimming left V 1 base short and J 6 bases short, with 19 bases between. The CDR3 DNA sequence: TGTGCCAGCAGCCAAGTTTGGAGGGGGCGCTTGGCCGAGCAGTACTTC. This codes for CASSQVWRGRLAEQYF.

CDR3: CASSFNRGGAGANVLTF. The CDR3 nucleotides are TGCGCCAGCAGCTTTAATCGAGGGGGAGCTGGGGCCAACGTCCTGACTTTC. The rearrangement uses TRBV5-1 and TRBJ2-6, with TRBD1 as a possible D gene (6 bases). The CDR3 covers 17 residues. V was trimmed by 2 bases and J by 2 bases, leaving 14 bases between them. Per germline, CDR1 SGHRS and CDR2 YFSETQ.

The chain combines TRBV11-2 with TRBJ1-6; D unresolved. CDR3 length: 16 residues. V gave up 2 bases and J gave up 0 bases, with 8 bases separating them. Germline V lookup: CDR1 SGHAT, CDR2 FQNNGV. CDR3 protein: CASSLMSGSYNSPLHF. The CDR3 bases are TGTGCCAGCAGCTTAATGTCGGGCTCCTATAATTCACCCCTCCACTTT.